This T cell receptor beta chain was recovered during a study of cytomegalovirus exposure and HLA in healthy donors. The study, taken as a whole, reports: In a later analysis, TCR beta V- and J-gene trimming showed a link to a missense DCLRE1C variant. A later analysis, which compared TCR beta chains of equal frequency, found the HLA-associated ones more clonally expanded. Earlier results showed most TCR beta V segments being productive about 87% or about 30% of the time.

The PCR ran on 60 Vbeta and 13 Jbeta primers. The protocol was immunoSEQ multiplex PCR, while the TCRdb copy is restricted to in-frame clones and leaves out a portion. Among under 150,000 clones listed, roughly 80% were seen once. Trimming stripped 2 bases from V and 2 bases from J, with 4 bases between. Per germline, CDR1 SGHTA and CDR2 FQGNSA. The CDR3 is 13 amino acids. This clone appeared a few times. As yet, its antigen is unknown. The sample was PBMCs. The TCR comes from a man younger than 40 in good health and CMV-seronegative. The chain combines TRBV7-2 with TRBJ1-5; the D is unclear. CDR3 region: CASSLSGNQPQHF. DNA for the CDR3: TGTGCCAGCAGCTTAAGCGGCAATCAGCCCCAGCATTTT.